This TCR beta chain was profiled in a study of blood T cell repertoires in COVID-19. Study-level information: The samples span acute and convalescent COVID-19 from the United States, Italy and Spain. T cells, B-cell-depleted T cells, or PBMCs supplied cDNA or gDNA.

This clone appeared a single time. In the original processing: From reference gene primer amplification, estimates of nucleated cell counts were derived. The method was immunoSEQ multiplex PCR; TCRdb's version includes in-frame clones alone and lacks a portion of them. V and J calls and clone size are copied from that table; D and trimming were computed from the DNA. The sample comprises 180,000 or so clones, around 83% of which are singletons, and around 7% rests with the top ten. The V gene end was trimmed by 3 bases and the J gene end by 3 bases; junction bases not matched to a gene: 4. Germline-derived CDR1 and CDR2 are SGHRS and YFSETQ. CDR3 length: 14 residues.

The sequence derives from a woman at least 80 years old in a cohort sampled during active or convalescent COVID-19. The chain has TRBV5-1 and TRBJ2-5; 8 bases align to TRBD1. The sequencing sample was made of peripheral blood. Written as DNA, the CDR3 is TGCGCCAGCAGCTCGCTGGACAGGGAAGAGACCCAGTACTTC. Protein product: CASSSLDREETQYF.